This is a list of T cell receptor beta chains from one sample in a study of persistence of HIV-infected CD4 T cells. Assay: immunoSEQ multiplex PCR; the TCRdb copy retains only in-frame clones and omits some. Counted here are tens of thousands of clones, 75% to 85% occurring once; the ten biggest clones make up 3%. No cognate antigen is known for these TCRs. The sequencing used CD4+ T cells sorted from PBMCs after approximately 18-hour stimulation, collected from a patient who received antiretroviral therapy. The receptors come from an adult man with HIV who was CMV-seropositive. Each CDR3 is given with its conserved first and last residue. The D gene is left open where the match is weak. Size is stated for part of the rows, as once, few or many counts, or as a class when the clone is expanded.

abundance | j_gene | d_gene | v_gene | CDR3aa | CDR3nt
- | TRBJ1-2 | - | TRBV29-1 | CSVETYNYGYTF | TGCAGCGTGGAGACTTATAACTATGGCTACACCTTC
- | TRBJ1-5 | - | TRBV18 | CASSPQGRISNQPQHF | TGTGCCAGCTCACCACAGGGACGGATAAGCAATCAGCCCCAGCATTTT
- | TRBJ1-2 | - | TRBV5-1 | CASSKDGDSNYGYTF | TGCGCCAGCAGCAAGGACGGGGATTCTAACTATGGCTACACCTTC
once | TRBJ2-7 | - | TRBV5-6 | CASSGGLTSYEQYF | TGTGCCAGCAGCGGGGGACTCACCTCCTACGAGCAGTACTTC
- | TRBJ1-2 | - | TRBV19 | CASSIRTEPGYGYTF | TGTGCCAGTAGTATTCGGACAGAGCCCGGCTATGGCTACACCTTC
- | TRBJ2-3 | - | TRBV30 | CAWTLTDTQYF | TGTGCCTGGACTTTAACAGATACGCAGTATTTT
- | TRBJ2-7 | - | TRBV6-6 | CASRSYLQDTYEQYF | TGTGCCAGCAGGAGCTACCTTCAGGATACCTACGAGCAGTACTTC
- | TRBJ2-2 | TRBD1 | TRBV6-5 | CASSYRGTGLTGELFF | TGTGCCAGCAGTTACCGCGGGACAGGACTCACCGGGGAGCTGTTTTTT
once | TRBJ1-5 | - | TRBV18 | CASSPHRGNQPQHF | TGTGCCAGCTCACCACATAGAGGCAATCAGCCCCAGCATTTT
- | TRBJ2-3 | TRBD2 | TRBV29-1 | CSAAGTSGTDTQYF | TGCAGCGCCGCCGGGACTAGCGGGACAGATACGCAGTATTTT
few | TRBJ1-2 | - | TRBV2 | CASSKTAYDYGYTF | TGTGCCAGCTCTAAGACGGCGTATGACTATGGCTACACCTTC
- | TRBJ2-3 | - | TRBV13 | CASSVAPGLDTQYF | TGTGCCAGCAGCGTAGCGCCCGGATTAGATACGCAGTATTTT
few | TRBJ2-7 | - | TRBV15 | CASSEGAKNTKASSYEQYF | TGTGCCTCGAGCGAAGGTGCAAAAAACACCAAAGCGAGCTCCTACGAGCAGTACTTC
- | TRBJ2-7 | - | TRBV13 | CASSLSDYEQYF | TGTGCCAGCAGCTTATCAGACTACGAGCAGTACTTC
- | TRBJ2-7 | - | TRBV5-5 | CASSSEPAYEQYF | TGTGCCAGCAGCTCGGAACCGGCCTACGAGCAGTACTTC
- | TRBJ1-5 | - | TRBV4-3 | CASSQAPGRGPQPQHF | TGCGCCAGCAGCCAAGCCCCCGGCAGGGGACCTCAGCCCCAGCATTTT
- | TRBJ1-1 | - | TRBV6-4 | CASGAEMNTEAFF | TGTGCCAGCGGGGCAGAAATGAACACTGAAGCTTTCTTT
medium-sized | TRBJ2-7 | - | TRBV6-2/TRBV6-3 | CASSRPPGLGAYEQYF | TGTGCCAGCAGTCGACCCCCGGGGCTTGGGGCCTACGAGCAGTACTTC
- | TRBJ1-6 | - | TRBV27 | CASCRVLNSPLHF | TGTGCCAGCTGCCGGGTCTTAAATTCACCCCTCCACTTT
- | TRBJ2-5 | TRBD2 | TRBV19 | CASSKSGAARETQYF | TGTGCCAGTAGTAAGAGCGGGGCAGCTCGTGAGACCCAGTACTTC
- | TRBJ1-5 | TRBD1 | TRBV7-2 | CASSLGTGTRSNQPQHF | TGTGCCAGCAGCTTGGGGACAGGGACGAGGAGCAATCAGCCCCAGCATTTT
few | TRBJ1-2 | TRBD1 | TRBV13 | CASSLVSRGVNYGYTF | TGTGCCAGCAGCTTAGTGTCCAGGGGGGTAAACTATGGCTACACCTTC
- | TRBJ2-7 | TRBD2 | TRBV2 | CASRAGTSGRARQYF | TGTGCCAGCAGAGCCGGGACTAGCGGGAGGGCTAGGCAGTACTTC
- | TRBJ2-7 | - | TRBV4-2 | CASSQEQNSYEQYF | TGTGCCAGCAGCCAAGAACAGAACTCCTACGAGCAGTACTTC
- | TRBJ1-2 | TRBD1 | TRBV29-1 | CSVEDRDSFYGYTF | TGCAGCGTTGAAGATCGGGACAGTTTCTATGGCTACACCTTC
- | TRBJ2-5 | - | TRBV30 | CAWSVKETQYF | TGTGCCTGGAGTGTAAAAGAGACCCAGTACTTC
- | TRBJ2-1 | TRBD2 | TRBV5-4 | CASSLPASGVYNEQFF | TGTGCCAGCAGCCTGCCCGCTAGCGGGGTTTACAATGAGCAGTTCTTC
- | TRBJ1-2 | TRBD1 | TRBV7-8 | CASSRQGRYGYTF | TGTGCCAGCAGCCGACAGGGTCGGTATGGCTACACCTTC
- | TRBJ1-2 | TRBD1 | TRBV29-1 | CSIAGTGGWTNYGYTF | TGCAGCATTGCCGGGACAGGGGGCTGGACTAACTATGGCTACACCTTC
- | TRBJ2-4 | - | TRBV7-9 | CASSSQNRGAKNIQYF | TGTGCCAGCAGCTCTCAGAATAGGGGAGCCAAAAACATTCAGTACTTC
- | TRBJ1-2 | - | TRBV6-5 | CASRDLGGDGYTF | TGTGCCAGCAGGGACCTGGGGGGGGATGGCTACACCTTC
once | TRBJ1-2 | TRBD1 | TRBV28 | CASSPRSNRGRYTF | TGTGCCAGCAGTCCCAGATCTAACAGGGGCCGCTACACCTTC
- | TRBJ1-1 | TRBD1 | TRBV10-3 | CAISYRGSDTEAFF | TGTGCCATCAGTTACAGGGGGTCCGACACTGAAGCTTTCTTT
few | TRBJ1-5 | TRBD1 | TRBV19 | CASTREGGQGNQPQHF | TGTGCCAGTACGAGGGAGGGGGGACAGGGCAATCAGCCCCAGCATTTT
- | TRBJ1-2 | TRBD1 | TRBV6-2/TRBV6-3 | CASSPERGTGLYGYTF | TGTGCCAGCAGCCCGGAGCGCGGGACAGGGCTCTATGGCTACACCTTC
medium-sized | TRBJ1-2 | - | TRBV18 | CASSPGFNYGYTF | TGTGCCAGCTCACCAGGTTTTAACTATGGCTACACCTTC
- | TRBJ2-3 | TRBD2 | TRBV14 | CASSQAIPPGLAGVISTDTQYF | TGTGCCAGCAGCCAGGCCATACCACCGGGACTAGCGGGAGTGATTAGCACAGATACGCAGTATTTT
- | TRBJ2-2 | TRBD1 | TRBV7-2 | CASSAGQGTRELFF | TGTGCCAGCAGCGCGGGACAGGGGACCCGGGAGCTGTTTTTT
- | TRBJ2-1 | TRBD2 | TRBV7-2 | CASSLFRGGSNEQFF | TGTGCCAGCAGCTTATTCCGGGGGGGGTCAAATGAGCAGTTCTTC
- | TRBJ1-1 | - | TRBV7-6 | CASSLSTLSTEAFF | TGTGCCAGCAGCTTAAGTACACTATCGACTGAAGCTTTCTTT
- | TRBJ1-5 | - | TRBV18 | CASSLQVSQPQHF | TGTGCCAGCTCATTACAGGTGAGCCAGCCCCAGCATTTT
once | TRBJ1-2 | TRBD1 | TRBV5-1 | CASSPGDRGAAGYTF | TGCGCCAGCAGCCCCGGGGACAGGGGAGCCGCTGGCTACACCTTC
- | TRBJ2-2 | - | TRBV9 | CASSPRTNTGELFF | TGTGCCAGCAGCCCCCGTACGAACACCGGGGAGCTGTTTTTT
few | TRBJ2-3 | - | TRBV25-1 | CASAGRGTQYF | TGTGCCAGTGCGGGGAGGGGGACGCAGTATTTT
few | TRBJ2-7 | TRBD2 | TRBV29-1 | CSVVTSGRNPYEQYF | TGCAGCGTTGTTACTAGCGGGAGGAACCCATACGAGCAGTACTTC
- | TRBJ2-5 | - | TRBV4-1 | CASSPTDQETQYF | TGCGCCAGCAGCCCGACCGACCAAGAGACCCAGTACTTC
- | TRBJ2-3 | - | TRBV6-6 | CASSYGGEMGTDTQYF | TGTGCCAGCAGTTACGGTGGGGAAATGGGCACAGATACGCAGTATTTT
- | TRBJ2-2 | - | TRBV29-1 | CSVGGAGELFF | TGCAGCGTTGGGGGCGCCGGGGAGCTGTTTTTT
few | TRBJ1-1 | - | TRBV9 | CASSVAAGLSEAFF | TGTGCCAGCAGCGTAGCCGCAGGTCTCTCTGAAGCTTTCTTT
few | TRBJ2-4 | TRBD1 | TRBV6-2/TRBV6-3 | CASSYVGTGRTKNIQYF | TGTGCCAGCAGTTACGTTGGGACAGGGAGGACCAAAAACATTCAGTACTTC
- | TRBJ2-7 | - | TRBV20-1 | CSAGRGAEQYF | TGCAGTGCAGGACGGGGGGCCGAGCAGTACTTC
- | TRBJ1-6 | - | TRBV11-1 | CASSSGADNSPLHF | TGTGCCAGCAGCTCGGGGGCTGATAATTCACCCCTCCACTTT
- | TRBJ1-2 | - | TRBV28 | CASSSVYGYTF | TGTGCCAGCAGTTCAGTATATGGCTACACCTTC
once | TRBJ2-4 | - | TRBV19 | CASSPSSLGKNIQYF | TGTGCCAGTAGTCCTAGCTCCCTTGGCAAAAACATTCAGTACTTC
- | TRBJ1-2 | - | TRBV28 | CASSLANYGYTF | TGTGCCAGCAGTTTAGCTAACTATGGCTACACCTTC